This passage covers 21 T cell receptor beta chains from one sample sequenced in a study of blood T cell repertoires in COVID-19. TCRdb's table, derived via immunoSEQ multiplex PCR, lists solely in-frame clones and lacks some. The profile covers some 97,000 clones, with about nine tenths appearing a single time and 1.5% to 2% taken by the ten largest. Specimen: peripheral blood. These receptors came from a man aged 60 to 75 with acute or convalescent COVID-19.

This clone has just one count. The chain uses TRBV5-8 and TRBJ1-2; no clear D. CDR1 and CDR2 (germline): SGHTS, YDEGEE. V shed 1 base and J shed 5 bases, with 9 bases lying between them. This CDR3 has 13 residues. CDR3 coding DNA: TGTGCCAGCAGCTTGAGGAGGAGTTATGGCTACACCTTC. Translation: CASSLRRSYGYTF.

The chain employs TRBV27 and TRBJ1-2; D is ambiguous. The CDR3 sequence is 13 residues long. Germline V CDR1 and CDR2: MNHEY, SMNVEV (reference sequence). V dropped 3 bases and J dropped 7 bases, with 12 bases sitting between them. The CDR3 protein is CASSFRDLAGYTF. CDR3 nucleotide sequence: TGTGCCAGCAGTTTCCGGGATTTGGCTGGCTACACCTTC.

J is TRBJ1-1 and V is TRBV7-2, with 8 bases that match TRBD1. This CDR3 contains 14 residues. Germline V gene sequence: CDR1 SGHTA, CDR2 FQGNSA. J was trimmed by 5 bases and V by 4 bases; bases with no gene match: 6. The DNA for the CDR3 is TGTGCCAGCAGCTCTCAGGGGGCGAGTACTGAAGCTTTCTTT. It encodes CASSSQGASTEAFF.

The chain couples TRBV5-4 to TRBJ1-2; 7 bases line up with TRBD1. The CDR3 contains 12 residues. V lost 3 bases, J lost 8 bases, and 4 bases stayed unmatched. Germline CDR1 is SGHNT and CDR2 is YYREEE (reference sequence). CDR3 in amino acids: CASSSSDRGYTF. CDR3 coding DNA: TGTGCCAGCAGCTCCTCGGACAGGGGCTACACCTTC.

This chain uses TRBV27 with TRBJ1-4; D is ambiguous. V was pared by 5 bases and J by 6 bases, with 16 bases between. The germline V gene has CDR1 MNHEY and CDR2 SMNVEV (reference sequence). The CDR3 is 15 residues long. CDR3 in amino acids: CASSPNTDWDEKLFF. CDR3 in DNA: TGTGCCAGCAGTCCCAATACCGACTGGGATGAAAAACTGTTTTTT.

The rearrangement links TRBV15 to TRBJ1-1; no reliable D call. Trimming left V 0 bases short and J 3 bases short, with 8 bases between. CDR3 length: 14 amino acids. Germline CDR1 and CDR2: LNHNV and YYDKDF (reference sequence). CDR3 sequence: CATSRESSYTEAFF. In DNA, the CDR3 is TGTGCCACCAGCAGAGAATCGAGTTACACTGAAGCTTTCTTT.

The chain uses TRBV15 and TRBJ2-4; the D gene is possibly TRBD2 (6 bases). V dropped 0 bases and J dropped 2 bases, with 11 bases sitting between them. This CDR3 has 16 residues. In germline, CDR1 is LNHNV, CDR2 YYDKDF (reference sequence). CDR3 nucleotide sequence: TGTGCCACCAGCAGAGACTCCGGGGGAACCAAAAACATTCAGTACTTC. It yields the protein CATSRDSGGTKNIQYF. Together with reference TRBV15 and TRBJ2-4, the CDR3 gives the full variable domain: DAMVIQNPRYQVTQFGKPVTLSCSQTLNHNVMYWYQQKSSQAPKLLFHYYDKDFNNEADTPDNFQSRRPNTSFCFLDIRSPGLGDTAMYLCATSRDSGGTKNIQYFGAGTRLSVL.

This clone was seen just once. In DNA, the CDR3 is TGTGCCAGCAGTTTCAACTCCAGGGGCCATAACTATGGCTACACCTTC. Its translation: CASSFNSRGHNYGYTF. The chain carries TRBV6-5 and TRBJ1-2, with D perhaps matching TRBD1 (6 bases). Germline CDR1 MNHEY, CDR2 SVGAGI. The CDR3 is 16 residues long. Trimming removed 4 bases from V and 1 base from J, with 16 bases in between.

The gene calls are TRBV9 and TRBJ1-5; possibly TRBD1 for D (6 bases). This CDR3 is 13 amino acids long. V gave up 0 bases and J gave up 7 bases, with 8 bases separating them. Germline V lookup: CDR1 SGDLS, CDR2 YYNGEE. This CDR3 reads CASSVDQGQPQHF. DNA of the CDR3: TGTGCCAGCAGCGTAGACCAGGGGCAGCCCCAGCATTTT.

The V gene is TRBV4-2, the J gene TRBJ1-2; TRBD1 matches 10 bases. V shed 2 bases and J 8 bases; nucleotides not matched to a gene: 5. The CDR3 is 14 residues long. Germline-derived CDR1 and CDR2 are LGHNA and YNFKEQ. In DNA, the CDR3 is TGTGCCAGCAGCCAACCGACAGGGGGCGAAGGCTACACCTTC. Translation gives CASSQPTGGEGYTF.

V and J are TRBV18 and TRBJ1-1, with TRBD1 as a possible D gene (5 bases). The V gene's germline CDR1 is KGHSH and CDR2 LQKENI. CDR3 length equals 15 residues. Trimming removed 1 base from V and 3 bases from J, with 12 bases in between. CDR3 in amino acids: CASSPRGGIYTEAFF. The CDR3 DNA sequence: TGTGCCAGCTCACCACGGGGGGGGATTTACACTGAAGCTTTCTTT.

The table lists this clone with a count of one. The chain links TRBV27 to TRBJ1-1; possibly TRBD1 for D (6 bases). The CDR3 is made up of 12 amino acids. Germline V gene lookup returns CDR1 MNHEY and CDR2 SMNVEV (reference sequence). Trimming cost V 7 bases and J 7 bases, with 13 bases left between them. The CDR3 protein is CASKGGGVEAFF. DNA of the CDR3: TGTGCCAGCAAGGGGGGGGGCGTTGAAGCTTTCTTT.

V and J are TRBV7-9 and TRBJ1-2; possibly TRBD1 for D (5 bases). V was clipped by 5 bases and J by 4 bases, with 20 bases between them. The germline V gene has CDR1 SEHNR and CDR2 FQNEAQ (reference sequence). The CDR3 totals 16 residues. CDR3 sequence: CASSAFLRGQSYGYTF. The CDR3 DNA reads as TGTGCCAGCAGCGCATTCTTAAGGGGTCAAAGCTATGGCTACACCTTC.

This clone has just one count. This chain connects TRBV7-9 to TRBJ1-2; D is possibly TRBD1 (6 bases). CDR1 and CDR2 (germline): SEHNR, FQNEAQ (reference sequence). V was cut by 4 bases and J by 5 bases, with 20 bases left in between. CDR3 size: 16 residues. CDR3 DNA: TGTGCCAGCAGCTGGGGGGGCTCTGGGCCGACTTATGGCTACACCTTC. Translated, it gives CASSWGGSGPTYGYTF.

The chain uses TRBV5-5 and TRBJ1-2, with TRBD1 matching over 7 bases. The CDR3 loop spans 14 amino acids. The germline V gene has CDR1 SGHKS and CDR2 YYEKEE (reference sequence). The trim removed 2 bases at V and 3 bases at J, leaving 4 bases unmatched. This CDR3 reads CASSFFTGDYGYTF. CDR3 coding DNA: TGTGCCAGCAGCTTCTTTACAGGGGACTATGGCTACACCTTC.

This chain joins TRBV5-1 and TRBJ2-2, with a tentative D call TRBD2 (5 bases). Per the germline V gene, CDR1 is SGHRS and CDR2 is YFSETQ. The CDR3 extends over 16 amino acids. Trimming shortened V by 0 bases and J by 4 bases, and 13 bases separated the two germline ends. The CDR3, as DNA: TGCGCCAGCAGCTTGGATTTAGCTCGGGGCACCGGGGAGCTGTTTTTT. Protein product: CASSLDLARGTGELFF.

CDR3 loop: CASSQGQGSNGYTF. The CDR3 DNA follows: TGTGCCAGCAGCCAAGGGCAGGGATCTAACGGCTACACCTTC. J is TRBJ1-2 and V is TRBV3-1 (or the pseudogene TRBV3-2); a weak D match, TRBD1 (5 bases). This CDR3 spans 14 amino acids. V was pared by 1 base and J by 8 bases, with 14 bases between. CDR1 is LGHDT, CDR2 YNNKEL, per germline (reference sequence).

The rearrangement joins TRBV6-5 to TRBJ2-3, with 8 positions matching TRBD2. Unmatched junction bases numbered 10, after V lost 4 bases and J lost 4 bases. This CDR3 comprises 16 residues. The V gene's germline CDR1 is MNHEY and CDR2 SVGAGI. CDR3 region: CASSFRAGVAADTQYF. The CDR3 DNA reads as TGTGCCAGCAGTTTCCGAGCGGGGGTAGCCGCAGATACGCAGTATTTT.

V is TRBV10-3 and J is TRBJ1-1; D is unclear. V was cut by 11 bases and J by 1 base, with 14 bases left in between. Germline V lookup: CDR1 ENHRY, CDR2 SYGVKD. The CDR3 extends over 13 amino acids. The CDR3 loop is CAAGSQTNTEAFF. Here the CDR3 DNA reads TGTGCCGCCGGGAGTCAAACGAACACTGAAGCTTTCTTT.

The rearrangement uses TRBV15 and TRBJ2-5; no definite D call. Germline V gene lookup returns CDR1 LNHNV and CDR2 YYDKDF (reference sequence). With 1 base removed from V and 2 bases from J, the gap between germline ends came to 8 bases. This CDR3 has 14 amino acids. In DNA, the CDR3 is TGTGCCACCAGCAGAGGTACATCTCAAGAGACCCAGTACTTC. As protein: CATSRGTSQETQYF.

The gene calls are TRBV3-1 (or the pseudogene TRBV3-2) and TRBJ1-3; no clear D gene. V was pared by 3 bases and J by 0 bases, with 3 bases between. Germline-derived CDR1 and CDR2 are LGHDT and YNNKEL (reference sequence). This CDR3 region has 13 residues. CDR3 sequence reads: CASSQSSGNTIYF. The CDR3 DNA reads TGTGCCAGCAGCCAGAGCTCTGGAAACACCATATATTTT.